The present TCR beta chain was sequenced within a study of blood T cell repertoires in COVID-19 (dated by TCRdb to the early 2020s). About the full investigation: Collaborator samples came from the United States, Italy and Spain and covered acute and convalescent phases of COVID-19. Samples came from the ongoing ImmuneRACE study (first 160 participants) plus 1,254 subjects from 6 global collaborators. The prospective study material was composed of cDNA or gDNA derived from T cells, B-cell-depleted T cells, or PBMCs. The repertoires were released in a freely available public database meant as a resource for research on the immune response to SARS-CoV-2. A de-identified subject ID, COVID-19 status, age in years and sex were almost always included in the sample metadata. Where available, HLA class I and class II types were obtained from metadata supplied by the sample provider rather than from assay-based typing. Subjects who had been exposed to COVID-19, were actively infected with it, or had recovered from it provided the deeply sampled blood TCRbeta repertoires that made up the dataset.

About this clone itself: It lacks a known antigen. No much larger clonotype is one base removed from it; base qualities were not supplied.

CDR1 and CDR2, per the germline V gene, are SGHDT and YYEEEE. V loses 0 bases, J loses 1 base, and the germline ends lie 7 bases apart. The CDR3, cysteine through phenylalanine, is 14 amino acids long. Here the CDR3 DNA is all that survives: 42 bases in frame from base 1. Broader findings and caveats from the paper: The quantity of clinical and demographic metadata differed by source and by participant and was supplied without curation.

TCRbeta CDR3 regions were amplified from genomic DNA using the immunoSEQ Assay, a bias-controlled multiplex PCR. The authors' analysis ran thus. Nucleated cell counts per sample were estimated from amplification of reference gene primers within the assay. To quantify the absolute abundance of each unique TCRbeta CDR3 rearrangement, sequence reads were collapsed and filtered. Productive Simpson clonality was computed per sample as the square root of Simpson's diversity index over productive rearrangements. The clones in this table, taken by TCRdb from immuneACCESS, are in-frame only. Not every clone is retained; where verified, under half of the shortfall comes from an unresolved V gene, and the cause of the rest is unknown. V, J and clone size reflect that table, while D and trimming were determined from the DNA. Here the sample has more than 300,000 clones; around 90% occur a single time. Around 1.2% of the sample goes to the ten largest clones.

Enrolling through a virtual design, the prospective study's participants ranged in age from roughly 18 to 89 years and lived across some 23 United States geographic areas. In the prospective study, cohorts were assigned on the basis of participant-reported clinical history obtained from a screening survey and a study questionnaire. For ImmuneRACE Cohort 3, a participant was defined as recovered based on two consecutive negative NP/OP PCR tests, clearance by a healthcare professional, or resolution of symptoms. Mobile phlebotomists in the prospective study collected whole blood, serum and a nasopharyngeal or oropharyngeal swab from every participant. Additional blood draws and questionnaires over an approximately two-month period could optionally be provided by prospective study participants. Before DNA extraction, blood samples from the prospective study were shipped at room temperature or frozen.

Here the chain combines TRBV5-6 and TRBJ1-1, and possibly TRBD1, on 5 matching bases. The sequenced material came from PBMCs or T cells enriched from blood (not recorded which). This TCR was sampled from a woman aged 18-35 years who had recovered from COVID-19. CDR3 loop: CASSLAGRNTEAFF. The bases read TGTGCCAGCAGCTTGGCAGGGCGGAACACTGAAGCTTTCTTT.